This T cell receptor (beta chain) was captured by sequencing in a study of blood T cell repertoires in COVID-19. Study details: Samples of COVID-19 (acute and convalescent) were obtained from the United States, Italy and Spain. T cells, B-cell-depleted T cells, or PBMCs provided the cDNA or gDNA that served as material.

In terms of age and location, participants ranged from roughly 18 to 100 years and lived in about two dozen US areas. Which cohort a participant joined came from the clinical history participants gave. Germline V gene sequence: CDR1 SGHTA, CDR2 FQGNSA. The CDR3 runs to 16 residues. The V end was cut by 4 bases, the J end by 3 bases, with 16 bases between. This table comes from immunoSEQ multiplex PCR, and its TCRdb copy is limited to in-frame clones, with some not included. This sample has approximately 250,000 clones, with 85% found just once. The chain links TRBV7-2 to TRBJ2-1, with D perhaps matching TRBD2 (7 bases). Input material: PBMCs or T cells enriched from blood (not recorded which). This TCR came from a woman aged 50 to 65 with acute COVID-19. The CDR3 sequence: CASSSKRGGGYNEQFF. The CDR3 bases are TGTGCCAGCAGCTCTAAGAGGGGGGGCGGCTACAATGAGCAGTTCTTC.